Listed below are T cell receptor beta chains from one sample, sequenced in a study of regulatory T cells in long-lasting Graves disease. A single record per CDR3 protein comes from TCRdb applying MiXCR to the multiplex PCR reads. The sample has about 620,000 distinct CDR3 sequences, less than 20% seen once. In addition, the sample was reused for a study of T cells in Graves' hyperthyroidism and ophthalmopathy.

The sample here was peripheral blood mononuclear cells (PBMCs), taken at new diagnosis, from a patient treated with antithyroid drugs. These receptors all stem from a woman aged 25 to 39 with Graves disease. Both conserved end residues are part of each CDR3. The D gene is left open where the match is weak. Size is omitted from some rows. Given values are once, few, many or a class for expanded clones.

many | 14 | TRBJ1-2 | TRBV6-5 | TRBD1 | CASSYRTGAGGYTF | TGTGCCAGCAGTTACCGGACAGGGGCGGGTGGCTACACCTTC
few | 16 | TRBJ2-2 | TRBV7-2 | NA | CASSLEGTLNTGELFF | TGTGCCAGCAGCTTAGAAGGGACCCTGAACACCGGGGAGCTGTTTTTT
NA | 10 | TRBJ2-3 | TRBV19 | NA | CAGGTDTQYF | TGTGCCGGGGGCACAGATACGCAGTATTTT
NA | 18 | TRBJ1-5 | TRBV6-5 | NA | CASSYSPRRGRSNQPQHF | TGTGCCAGCAGTTATAGCCCCCGGAGGGGACGAAGCAATCAGCCCCAGCATTTT
NA | 9 | TRBJ2-1 | TRBV12-3/TRBV12-4 | NA | CASSYRSHF | TGTGCCAGCAGCTACCGGAGTCACTTC
few | 13 | TRBJ2-1 | TRBV29-1 | NA | CSALPSVGGEQFF | TGCAGCGCACTCCCTAGCGTTGGAGGTGAGCAGTTCTTC
many | 14 | TRBJ1-5 | TRBV28 | NA | CASRRGGANQPQHF | TGTGCCAGCAGAAGAGGGGGAGCCAATCAGCCCCAGCATTTT
NA | 14 | TRBJ2-2 | TRBV27 | TRBD2 | CASSFRGRGGELFF | TGTGCCAGCAGTTTTCGCGGGAGAGGCGGGGAGCTGTTTTTT
NA | 14 | TRBJ1-5 | TRBV19 | NA | CASTPGGGNQPQHF | TGTGCCAGTACCCCCGGGGGCGGGAATCAGCCCCAGCATTTT
NA | 23 | TRBJ2-1 | TRBV20-1 | TRBD2 | CSARASGQGGLAGGRSSYNEQFF | TGCAGTGCTAGAGCATCGGGACAGGGGGGACTAGCGGGAGGAAGGAGCTCCTACAATGAGCAGTTCTTC
few | 16 | TRBJ1-2 | TRBV5-5 | TRBD1 | CASSLTLGQGDYGYTF | TGTGCCAGCAGTTTGACCCTCGGACAGGGCGACTATGGCTACACCTTC
many | 13 | TRBJ1-1 | TRBV5-1 | NA | CASASGVDTEAFF | TGCGCCAGCGCCTCAGGGGTGGACACTGAAGCTTTCTTT
many | 14 | TRBJ1-2 | TRBV7-2 | NA | CASSFPPGVYGYTF | TGTGCCAGCAGCTTTCCCCCAGGGGTCTATGGCTACACCTTC
many | 20 | TRBJ2-1 | TRBV12-3/TRBV12-4 | TRBD2 | CASRGVTDLAGLNSYNEQFF | TGTGCCAGCAGAGGAGTCACGGACCTAGCGGGGTTAAACTCCTACAATGAGCAGTTCTTC
many | 17 | TRBJ2-1 | TRBV10-3 | NA | CAISGSVGGRSYNEQFF | TGTGCCATCAGTGGGTCGGTTGGGGGAAGGTCCTACAATGAGCAGTTCTTC
NA | 13 | TRBJ1-2 | TRBV19 | NA | CASSIYPDYGYTF | TGTGCCAGTAGTATTTATCCAGACTATGGCTACACCTTC
few | 18 | TRBJ1-5 | TRBV28 | TRBD1 | CASSRAVGQGDGNQPQHF | TGTGCCAGCAGCCGGGCCGTGGGACAGGGGGACGGGAATCAGCCCCAGCATTTT
many | 16 | TRBJ2-1 | TRBV27 | NA | CASSPTWGVTYNEQFF | TGTGCCAGCAGTCCGACTTGGGGTGTTACCTACAATGAGCAGTTCTTC
NA | 14 | TRBJ1-5 | TRBV6-5 | NA | CASSYLGANQPQHF | TGTGCCAGCAGTTACTTGGGTGCTAATCAGCCCCAGCATTTT
many | 14 | TRBJ1-1 | TRBV19 | NA | CASGDGRIGTEAFF | TGTGCCAGTGGAGACGGGAGGATTGGCACTGAAGCTTTCTTT
many | 15 | TRBJ1-1 | TRBV6-1 | TRBD1 | CASSPGTGDHTEAFF | TGTGCCAGCAGTCCCGGGACAGGGGATCACACTGAAGCTTTCTTT
few | 15 | TRBJ1-2 | TRBV14 | TRBD1 | CASSQDYRGGYGYTF | TGTGCCAGCAGCCAAGACTACAGGGGAGGATATGGCTACACCTTC
few | 16 | TRBJ1-6 | TRBV18 | NA | CASSPEAALFSSPLHF | TGTGCCAGCTCACCAGAGGCGGCCTTGTTTTCTTCACCCCTCCACTTT
NA | 15 | TRBJ2-3 | TRBV11-1 | TRBD1 | CASSSRRGNTDTQYF | TGTGCCAGCAGCTCCCGCAGGGGGAACACAGATACGCAGTATTTT
few | 16 | TRBJ1-5 | TRBV4-2 | NA | CASSQDAGPSNQPQHF | TGTGCCAGCAGCCAAGACGCTGGGCCGAGCAATCAGCCCCAGCATTTT
many | 13 | TRBJ1-2 | TRBV2 | NA | CASSTTQGYGYTF | TGTGCCAGCAGTACGACCCAGGGATATGGCTACACCTTC
NA | 16 | TRBJ2-3 | TRBV18 | TRBD1 | CASSPTGTGTTDTQYF | TGTGCCAGCTCACCCACCGGGACAGGGACCACAGATACGCAGTATTTT
few | 14 | TRBJ1-1 | TRBV7-9 | NA | CASSWTGANTEAFF | TGCGCCAGCAGCTGGACGGGAGCGAACACTGAAGCTTTCTTT
many | 14 | TRBJ2-3 | TRBV6-2/TRBV6-3 | NA | CASSYNNGADTQYF | TGTGCCAGCAGTTACAATAACGGCGCAGATACGCAGTATTTT
NA | 15 | TRBJ2-1 | TRBV6-1 | TRBD1 | CASSLSGQGWNEQFF | TGTGCCAGCAGTCTTTCGGGACAGGGGTGGAATGAGCAGTTCTTC
many | 16 | TRBJ2-1 | TRBV24-1 | TRBD2 | CATSDLGSGRNNEQFF | TGTGCCACCAGTGATTTAGGTAGCGGGAGAAACAATGAGCAGTTCTTC
few | 16 | TRBJ1-2 | TRBV5-1 | TRBD1 | CASSLTGTGVDYGYTF | TGCGCCAGCAGCTTAACCGGGACAGGGGTCGACTATGGCTACACCTTC
NA | 14 | TRBJ1-3 | TRBV28 | NA | CASREVLSGNTIYF | TGTGCCAGCAGGGAGGTACTCTCTGGAAACACCATATATTTT
few | 15 | TRBJ2-1 | TRBV3-1 | TRBD1 | CASSQGDRTYNEQFF | TGTGCCAGCAGCCAAGGGGACAGGACCTACAATGAGCAGTTCTTC
NA | 16 | TRBJ2-3 | TRBV5-6 | TRBD1 | CASSGTTGSYTDTQYF | TGTGCCAGCAGCGGGACGACAGGGAGCTACACAGATACGCAGTATTTT
NA | 12 | TRBJ1-4 | TRBV12-3/TRBV12-4 | NA | CASRGGSEKLFF | TGTGCCAGCAGAGGAGGATCTGAAAAACTGTTTTTT